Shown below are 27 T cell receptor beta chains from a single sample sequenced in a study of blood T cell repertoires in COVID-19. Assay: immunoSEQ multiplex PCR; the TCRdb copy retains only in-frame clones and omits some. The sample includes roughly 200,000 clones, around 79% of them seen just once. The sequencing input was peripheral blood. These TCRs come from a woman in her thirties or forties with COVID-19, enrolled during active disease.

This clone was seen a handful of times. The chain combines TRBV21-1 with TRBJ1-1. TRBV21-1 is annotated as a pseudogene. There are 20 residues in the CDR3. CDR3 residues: CASARGTWGGWTDLNTEAFF. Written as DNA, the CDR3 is TGTGCCAGTGCTCGGGGGACCTGGGGGGGATGGACCGACCTAAACACTGAAGCTTTCTTT.

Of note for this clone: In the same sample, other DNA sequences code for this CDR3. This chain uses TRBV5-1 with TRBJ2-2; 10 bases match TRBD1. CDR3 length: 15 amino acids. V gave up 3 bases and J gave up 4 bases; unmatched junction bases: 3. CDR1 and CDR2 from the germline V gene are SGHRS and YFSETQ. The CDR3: CASSSGQGGTGELFF. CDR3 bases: TGCGCCAGCAGCTCCGGACAGGGGGGCACCGGGGAGCTGTTTTTT.

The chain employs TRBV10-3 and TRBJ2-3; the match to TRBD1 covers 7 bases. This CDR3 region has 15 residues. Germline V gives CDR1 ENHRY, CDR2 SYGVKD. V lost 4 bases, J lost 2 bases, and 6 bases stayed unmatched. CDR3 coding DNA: TGTGCCATCAGTGTAACGGGACAGTCCACAGATACGCAGTATTTT. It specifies CAISVTGQSTDTQYF.

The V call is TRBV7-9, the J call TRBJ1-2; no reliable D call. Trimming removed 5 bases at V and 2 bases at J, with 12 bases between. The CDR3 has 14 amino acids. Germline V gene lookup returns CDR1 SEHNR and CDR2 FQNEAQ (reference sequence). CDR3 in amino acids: CASSPERLNYGYTF. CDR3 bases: TGTGCCAGCAGCCCCGAACGGTTAAACTATGGCTACACCTTC. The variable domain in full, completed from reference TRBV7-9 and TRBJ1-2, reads DTGVSQNPRHKITKRGQNVTFRCDPISEHNRLYWYRQTLGQGPEFLTYFQNEAQLEKSRLLSDRFSAERPKGSFSTLEIQRTEQGDSAMYLCASSPERLNYGYTFGSGTRLTVV.

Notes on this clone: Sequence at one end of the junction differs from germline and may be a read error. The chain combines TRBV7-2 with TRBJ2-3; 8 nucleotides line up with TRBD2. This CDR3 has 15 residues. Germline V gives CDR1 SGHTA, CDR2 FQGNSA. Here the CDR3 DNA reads TGTGCCAGCAGTTTAGCGGGACTTAGCACAGATACGCAGTATTTT. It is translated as CASSLAGLSTDTQYF.

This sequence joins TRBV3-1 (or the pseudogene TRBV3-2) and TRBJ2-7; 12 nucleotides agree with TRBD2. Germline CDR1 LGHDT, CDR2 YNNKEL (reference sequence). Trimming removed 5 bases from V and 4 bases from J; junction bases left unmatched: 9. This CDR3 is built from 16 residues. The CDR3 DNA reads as TGTGCCAGCAGCAATGGACTAGCGGGATCATTTTACGAGCAGTACTTC. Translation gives CASSNGLAGSFYEQYF.

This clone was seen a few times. Here the CDR3 DNA reads TGTGCCAGCAGTGTGATTACCGGGACAGGGAACACTGAAGCTTTCTTT. This encodes CASSVITGTGNTEAFF. The J gene is TRBJ1-1, the V gene TRBV25-1, with TRBD1 matching 8 bases. Looked up from germline, CDR1 is MGHDK and CDR2 is SYGVNS. The CDR3 extends over 16 amino acids. The junction had 8 bases not matched to a gene; V was cut back by 4 bases and J by 1 base.

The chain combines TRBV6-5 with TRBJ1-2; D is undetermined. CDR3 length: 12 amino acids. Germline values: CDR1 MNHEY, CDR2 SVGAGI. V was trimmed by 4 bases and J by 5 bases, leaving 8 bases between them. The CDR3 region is CASSLSGYGYTF. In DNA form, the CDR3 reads TGTGCCAGCAGTTTGTCAGGATATGGCTACACCTTC.

The CDR3 sequence is CASSFRTGAINTGELFF. The CDR3, as DNA: TGCGCCAGCAGCTTCAGGACAGGGGCCATTAACACCGGGGAGCTGTTTTTT. The V gene is TRBV5-1, the J gene TRBJ2-2; 9 bases map to TRBD1. The CDR3 is made up of 17 amino acids. Trimming took 2 bases from V and 2 from J; bases not matched to a gene: 7. CDR1 is SGHRS, CDR2 YFSETQ, per germline.

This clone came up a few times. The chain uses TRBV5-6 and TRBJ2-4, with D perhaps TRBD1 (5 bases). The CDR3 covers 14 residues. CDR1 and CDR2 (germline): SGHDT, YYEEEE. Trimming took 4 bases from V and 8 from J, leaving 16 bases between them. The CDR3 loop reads CASSQGGINDIQYF. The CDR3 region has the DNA TGTGCCAGCAGCCAGGGTGGTATTAATGACATTCAGTACTTC.

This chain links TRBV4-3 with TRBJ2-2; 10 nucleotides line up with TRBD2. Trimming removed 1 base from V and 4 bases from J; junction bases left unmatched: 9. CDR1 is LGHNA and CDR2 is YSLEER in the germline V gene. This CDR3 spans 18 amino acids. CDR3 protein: CASSQVGSGGRGTGELFF. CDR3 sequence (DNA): TGCGCCAGCAGCCAAGTTGGTAGCGGGGGGCGGGGCACCGGGGAGCTGTTTTTT.

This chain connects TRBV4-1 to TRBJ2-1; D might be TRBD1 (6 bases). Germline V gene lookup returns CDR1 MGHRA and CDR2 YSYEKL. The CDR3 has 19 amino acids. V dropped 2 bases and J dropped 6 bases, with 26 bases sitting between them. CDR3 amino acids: CASSQKGGKVRGRGNEQFF. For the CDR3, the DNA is TGCGCCAGCAGCCAAAAGGGCGGAAAAGTCCGGGGCAGGGGCAATGAGCAGTTCTTC.

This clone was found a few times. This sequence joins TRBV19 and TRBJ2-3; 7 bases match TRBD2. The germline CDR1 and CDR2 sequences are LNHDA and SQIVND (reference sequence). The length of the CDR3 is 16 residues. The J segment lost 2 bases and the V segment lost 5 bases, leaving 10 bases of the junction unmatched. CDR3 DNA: TGTGCCAGTAGTTCATTAGGACTAGGTCCCACAGATACGCAGTATTTT. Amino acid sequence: CASSSLGLGPTDTQYF.

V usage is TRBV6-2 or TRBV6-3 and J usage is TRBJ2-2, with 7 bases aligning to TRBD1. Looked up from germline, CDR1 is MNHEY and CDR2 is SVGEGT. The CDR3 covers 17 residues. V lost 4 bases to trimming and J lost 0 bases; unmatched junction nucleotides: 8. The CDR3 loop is CASSSTGSATNTGELFF. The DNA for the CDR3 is TGTGCCAGCAGTTCGACAGGGTCCGCTACGAACACCGGGGAGCTGTTTTTT.

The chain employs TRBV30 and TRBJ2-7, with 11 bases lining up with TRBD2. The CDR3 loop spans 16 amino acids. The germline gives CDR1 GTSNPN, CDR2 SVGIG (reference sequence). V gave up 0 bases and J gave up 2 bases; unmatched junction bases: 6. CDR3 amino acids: CAWSVRTSGGPYEQYF. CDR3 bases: TGTGCCTGGAGTGTACGCACTAGCGGGGGACCCTACGAGCAGTACTTC.

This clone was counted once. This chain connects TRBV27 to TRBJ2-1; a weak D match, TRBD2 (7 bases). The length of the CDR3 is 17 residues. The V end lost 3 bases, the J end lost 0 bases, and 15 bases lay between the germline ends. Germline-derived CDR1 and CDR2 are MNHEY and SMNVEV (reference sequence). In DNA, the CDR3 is TGTGCCAGCAGTTTGAGGGGGGGGCTGAGCTCCTACAATGAGCAGTTCTTC. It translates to CASSLRGGLSSYNEQFF.

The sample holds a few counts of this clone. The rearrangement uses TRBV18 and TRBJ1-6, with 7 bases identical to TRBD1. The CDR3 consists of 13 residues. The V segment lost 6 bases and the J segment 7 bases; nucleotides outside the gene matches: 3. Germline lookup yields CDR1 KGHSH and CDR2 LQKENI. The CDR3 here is CASSGTENSPLHF. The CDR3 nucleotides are TGTGCCAGCTCCGGGACAGAAAATTCACCCCTCCACTTT.

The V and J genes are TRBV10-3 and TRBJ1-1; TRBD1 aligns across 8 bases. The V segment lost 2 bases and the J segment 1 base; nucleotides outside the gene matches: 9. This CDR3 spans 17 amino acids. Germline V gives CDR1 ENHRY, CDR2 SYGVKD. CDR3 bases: TGTGCCATCAGTGAGGCCACAGGGGGATGGAGGAACACTGAAGCTTTCTTT. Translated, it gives CAISEATGGWRNTEAFF.

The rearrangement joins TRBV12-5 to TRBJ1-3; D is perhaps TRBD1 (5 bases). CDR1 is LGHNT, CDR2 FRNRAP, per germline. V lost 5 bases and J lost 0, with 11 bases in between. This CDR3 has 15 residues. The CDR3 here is CASGPTVSSGNTIYF. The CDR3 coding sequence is TGTGCTAGTGGTCCGACAGTAAGCTCTGGAAACACCATATATTTT.

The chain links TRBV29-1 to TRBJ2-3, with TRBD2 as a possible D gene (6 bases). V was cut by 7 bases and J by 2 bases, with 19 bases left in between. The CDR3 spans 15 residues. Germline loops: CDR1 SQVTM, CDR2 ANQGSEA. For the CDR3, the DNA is TGCAGCGACGGCGGTTCGGGGACTTTCACAGATACGCAGTATTTT. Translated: CSDGGSGTFTDTQYF.

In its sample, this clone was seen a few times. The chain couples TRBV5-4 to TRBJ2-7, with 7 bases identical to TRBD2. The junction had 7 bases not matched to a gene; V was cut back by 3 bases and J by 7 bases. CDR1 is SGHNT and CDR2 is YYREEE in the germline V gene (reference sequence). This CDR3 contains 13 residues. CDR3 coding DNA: TGTGCCAGCAGCTCTTGGGCCGGGGGGGAGCAGTACTTC. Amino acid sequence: CASSSWAGGEQYF.

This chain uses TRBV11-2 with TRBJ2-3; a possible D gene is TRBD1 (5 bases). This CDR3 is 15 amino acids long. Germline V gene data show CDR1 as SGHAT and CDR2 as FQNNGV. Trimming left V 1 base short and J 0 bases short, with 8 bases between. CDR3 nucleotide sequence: TGTGCCAGCAGCTTAGGGCAGGGCAGCACAGATACGCAGTATTTT. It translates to CASSLGQGSTDTQYF.

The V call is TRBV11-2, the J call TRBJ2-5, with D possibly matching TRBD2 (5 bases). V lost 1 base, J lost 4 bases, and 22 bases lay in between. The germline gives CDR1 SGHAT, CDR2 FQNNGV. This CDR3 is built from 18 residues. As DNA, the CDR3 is TGTGCCAGCAGCTTAGGGTCCATAGGACTCGGTCTCGGAGAGACCCAGTACTTC. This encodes CASSLGSIGLGLGETQYF.

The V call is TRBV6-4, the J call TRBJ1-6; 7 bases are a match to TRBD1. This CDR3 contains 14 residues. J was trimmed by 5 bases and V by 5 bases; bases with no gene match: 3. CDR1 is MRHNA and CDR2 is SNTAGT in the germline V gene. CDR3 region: CASSTGTDNSPLHF. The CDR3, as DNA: TGTGCCAGCAGTACCGGGACAGATAATTCACCCCTCCACTTT.

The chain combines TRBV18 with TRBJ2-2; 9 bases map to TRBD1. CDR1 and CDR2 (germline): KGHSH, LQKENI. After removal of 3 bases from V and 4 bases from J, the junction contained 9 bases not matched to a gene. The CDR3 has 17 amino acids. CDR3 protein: CASSPPNRGQFTGELFF. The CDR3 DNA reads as TGTGCCAGCTCACCCCCAAACAGGGGGCAGTTCACCGGGGAGCTGTTTTTT. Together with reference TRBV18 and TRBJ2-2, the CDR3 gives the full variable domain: NAGVMQNPRHLVRRRGQEARLRCSPMKGHSHVYWYRQLPEEGLKFMVYLQKENIIDESGMPKERFSAEFPKEGPSILRIQQVVRGDSAAYFCASSPPNRGQFTGELFFGEGSRLTVL.

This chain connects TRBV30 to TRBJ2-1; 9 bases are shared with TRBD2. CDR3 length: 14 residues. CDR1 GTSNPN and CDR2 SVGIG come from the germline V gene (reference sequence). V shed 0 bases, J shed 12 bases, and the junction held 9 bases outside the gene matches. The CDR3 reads CAWSVLLAGAVQFF. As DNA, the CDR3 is TGTGCCTGGAGTGTACTTTTAGCGGGAGCGGTGCAGTTCTTC. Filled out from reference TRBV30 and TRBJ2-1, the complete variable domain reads SQTIHQWPATLVQPVGSPLSLECTVEGTSNPNLYWYRQAAGRGLQLLFYSVGIGQISSEVPQNLSASRPQDRQFILSSKKLLLSDSGFYLCAWSVLLAGAVQFFGPGTRLTVL.

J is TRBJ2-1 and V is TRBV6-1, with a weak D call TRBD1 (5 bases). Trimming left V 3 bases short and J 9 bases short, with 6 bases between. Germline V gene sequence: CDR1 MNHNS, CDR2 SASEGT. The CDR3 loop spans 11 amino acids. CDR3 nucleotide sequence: TGTGCCAGCAGTGAGGGGCCTGAGCAGTTCTTC. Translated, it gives CASSEGPEQFF.